This T cell receptor (beta chain) was captured by sequencing in a study of T cell responses to AZD1222 COVID-19 vaccine. General observations from the study: Baseline seropositivity characterized only six AZD1222 recipients. Donors were largely white British and mainly female; clonal diversity was possibly underestimated. Spike was spanned by vaccine-associated CD4 TCRs, which were dominant at 160-218 and 743-854.

Sequenced by immunoSEQ multiplex PCR; TCRdb stores in-frame clones only, minus some. The sample contains roughly 120,000 clones, roughly 90% of which appear only once. A word on this clone: As yet, its antigen is unknown.

CDR3 size: 11 residues. Germline CDR1 and CDR2: MNHEY and SVGAGI. Trimming took off 7 bases at V and 10 bases at J, with 13 bases between the two ends. The source of this sequence is an adult in good health. Sample: peripheral blood, taken on day 0 of AZD1222 vaccination. The V and J genes are TRBV6-5 and TRBJ1-1; D not resolved. Here the CDR3 DNA reads TGTGCCAGCACCCTTGGGTTTCGAGCTTTCTTT. Translation: CASTLGFRAFF.